This TCR beta chain derives from a study of post-analysis software for immune sequencing data. Study summary: Included among the disease courses, which were recorded for the cohort, were relapsing-remitting, secondary progressive and progressive-relapsing multiple sclerosis.

This CDR3 spans 13 amino acids. The germline V gene encodes CDR1 PRHDT and CDR2 FYEKMQ (reference sequence). Trimming removed 5 bases from V and 3 bases from J; junction bases left unmatched: 4. Study-wide points: F-measure co-clustering was strong for batch-matched samples. Higher frequency in patients than in controls was seen for about five TRBV segments, with TRBV5-6, TRBV5-1 and TRBV20-1 among them. Controls showed significantly higher normalized Chao1 diversity than did multiple sclerosis patients.

A remark on this clonotype: Its specificity is not known.

Included in the TCR beta cDNA libraries were unique molecular identifiers. The T cell input of about 0.9 to 11 million gave approximately 500,000 cDNA molecules. MiXCR, applied by TCRdb to the PCR reads, yields one record per CDR3 protein. The table lists some 690,000 distinct CDR3 sequences, 30% of them singletons, with approximately 0.6% in the top ten. Sequenced sample: blood. This sequence originates from a girl aged 5 to 17 with multiple sclerosis. The genes are TRBV13 and TRBJ2-7; TRBD1 matches 7 bases. The CDR3 protein is CASSGHRGYEQYF. As DNA, the CDR3 is TGTGCCAGCAGCGGACACAGGGGCTACGAGCAGTACTTC. The variable domain in full, with the rest retrieved from reference TRBV13 and TRBJ2-7, is AAGVIQSPRHLIKEKRETATLKCYPIPRHDTVYWYQQGPGQDPQFLISFYEKMQSDKGSIPDRFSAQQFSDYHSELNMSSLELGDSALYFCASSGHRGYEQYFGPGTRLTVT.